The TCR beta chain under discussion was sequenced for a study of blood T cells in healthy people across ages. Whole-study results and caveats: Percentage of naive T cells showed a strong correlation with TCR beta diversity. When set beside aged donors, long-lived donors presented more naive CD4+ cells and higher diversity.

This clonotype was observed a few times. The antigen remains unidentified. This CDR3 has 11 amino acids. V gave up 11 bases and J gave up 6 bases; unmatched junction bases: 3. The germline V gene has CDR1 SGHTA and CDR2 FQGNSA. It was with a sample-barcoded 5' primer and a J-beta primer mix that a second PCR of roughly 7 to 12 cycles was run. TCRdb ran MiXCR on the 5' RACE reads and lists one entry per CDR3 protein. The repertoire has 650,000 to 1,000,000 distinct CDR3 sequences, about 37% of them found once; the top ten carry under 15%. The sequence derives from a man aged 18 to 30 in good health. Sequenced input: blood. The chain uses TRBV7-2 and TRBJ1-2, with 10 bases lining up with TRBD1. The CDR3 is CAGTGDHGYTF. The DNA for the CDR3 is TGTGCCGGGACAGGGGACCATGGCTACACCTTC. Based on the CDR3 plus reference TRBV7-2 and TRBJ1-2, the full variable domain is GAGVSQSPSNKVTEKGKDVELRCDPISGHTALYWYRQSLGQGLEFLIYFQGNSAPDKSGLPSDRFSAERTGGSVSTLTIQRTQQEDSAVYLCAGTGDHGYTFGSGTRLTVV.